The text below deals with one T cell receptor (beta chain). Its antigen is unknown. Memory CD4+ cells were defined as CD4+CD45RO+CD25-. Study-wide results and limits: Tumor Treg TCRs overlapped most with tumor naive CD4+ cells.

From the 5' RACE reads, TCRdb called clonotypes with MiXCR, one entry per CDR3 protein. The table has several thousand distinct CDR3 sequences, roughly 60% seen once; the top ten hold roughly 6.2%. The source is a female donor with breast cancer. The sequencing sample was made of tumor-infiltrating memory CD4+ T cells sorted from the breast tumor. Subset here: memory CD4+ T cells, CD4+CD45RO+CD25-.

The CDR3 reads CSVGGIGSYEQYF. The CDR3 nucleotides read TGCAGCGTTGGGGGGATAGGCTCCTACGAGCAGTACTTC. This chain uses TRBV29-1 with TRBJ2-7; D is possibly TRBD1 or TRBD2 (5 bases each). CDR1 and CDR2 (germline): SQVTM, ANQGSEA. The CDR3 has 13 residues. Trimming cost V 4 bases and J 0 bases, with 10 bases left between them.